Each of the 6 T cell receptor beta chains below was sequenced from the same sample in a study of Ad26.COV2.S vaccination and SARS-CoV-2 variants. Repertoires were generated with immunoSEQ multiplex PCR, while TCRdb's copy carries only in-frame clones and drops some. The sample holds hundreds of thousands of clones, 70% to 90% seen once. Treatment denoted: about 20 received Ad26.COV2.S at low or high dose, single or two shots; 5 received placebo; per-sample allocation not given. Sampling was performed 63 days after the first vaccine or placebo injection. The sequenced sample was peripheral blood, obtained in a trial of Ad26.COV2.S vaccine versus placebo. These receptor sequences come from a person between 18 and 59 years old who received the Ad26.COV2.S COVID-19 vaccine or a placebo.

This clone appeared a single time. The V call is TRBV7-9, the J call TRBJ1-2; a weak D match, TRBD1 (5 bases). Germline V lookup: CDR1 SEHNR, CDR2 FQNEAQ (reference sequence). V was cut by 4 bases and J by 12 bases, with 18 bases left in between. This CDR3 contains 13 residues. The CDR3 loop is CASSSTTPGLHTF. The CDR3 DNA follows: TGTGCCAGCAGCTCGACCACCCCAGGGTTACACACCTTC.

This chain joins TRBV5-1 and TRBJ2-3; D ambiguous. The CDR3 has 13 amino acids. V lost 5 bases and J lost 2, with 9 bases in between. Germline V gene data show CDR1 as SGHRS and CDR2 as YFSETQ. DNA of the CDR3: TGCGCCAGCAGGTTGAGCTTCACAGATACGCAGTATTTT. This translates into CASRLSFTDTQYF. The full variable domain, with the rest looked up from reference TRBV5-1 and TRBJ2-3, is KAGVTQTPRYLIKTRGQQVTLSCSPISGHRSVSWYQQTPGQGLQFLFEYFSETQRNKGNFPGRFSGRQFSNSRSEMNVSTLELGDSALYLCASRLSFTDTQYFGPGTRLTVL.

This chain uses TRBV7-9 with TRBJ1-3; D not resolved. The CDR3 covers 15 residues. Trimming took 3 bases from V and 3 from J, leaving 12 bases between them. Germline V lookup: CDR1 SEHNR, CDR2 FQNEAQ (reference sequence). As DNA, the CDR3 is TGTGCCAGCAGCTTTGTGCCGATGGGTGGAAACACCATATATTTT. This translates into CASSFVPMGGNTIYF.

The V and J genes are TRBV6-1 and TRBJ1-2, with TRBD1 as a possible D gene (6 bases). CDR3 size: 15 residues. CDR1 MNHNS and CDR2 SASEGT come from the germline V gene. The V end was cut by 3 bases, the J end by 1 base, with 12 bases between. The CDR3 sequence is CASSEEDSLNYGYTF. The CDR3 DNA follows: TGTGCCAGCAGTGAGGAGGACAGCCTTAACTATGGCTACACCTTC.

The chain has TRBV6-4 and TRBJ2-2, with 9 bases aligning to TRBD2. The V and J ends lost 2 bases and 4 bases, in that order; junction bases with no gene match: 2. CDR1 is MRHNA and CDR2 is SNTAGT in the germline V gene. This CDR3 comprises 15 residues. The CDR3 region has the DNA TGTGCCAGCAGTGACGGGACTAGCCCCACCGGGGAGCTGTTTTTT. It specifies CASSDGTSPTGELFF.

The chain has TRBV15 and TRBJ1-6, with D tentatively TRBD1 (6 bases). CDR1 and CDR2 from the germline V gene are LNHNV and YYDKDF (reference sequence). Trimming took off 5 bases at V and 10 bases at J, with 12 bases between the two ends. The CDR3 length is 13 residues. The CDR3 DNA reads as TGTGCCACCAGCGGGGGCTCGCGGTCACCCCTCCACTTT. It encodes CATSGGSRSPLHF.